The rows below give T cell receptor beta chains drawn from one sample of a study of cytomegalovirus exposure and HLA in healthy donors. Sequenced by immunoSEQ multiplex PCR; TCRdb stores in-frame clones only, minus some. Of 200,000 or so clones detected, roughly four fifths appear once; the ten largest clones hold 0.098%. Sequenced material: PBMCs. The source is a boy younger than 10 in good health and CMV-seronegative. Each CDR3 is given with its conserved first and last residue. Fields, in order: V gene, clone size, J gene, D gene, CDR3 protein, CDR3 DNA. A D gene is named only where the DNA matches it firmly. Some rows have no size entry. The others give once, few or many, or a class for an expanded clone.

TRBV4-1	.	TRBJ1-1	.	CASSQDRGESTEAFF	TGCGCCAGCAGCCAAGATCGGGGGGAGAGCACTGAAGCTTTCTTT
TRBV27	.	TRBJ1-2	.	CASSSTGPLNYGYTF	TGTGCCAGCAGTTCGACAGGTCCCCTTAACTATGGCTACACCTTC
TRBV2	once	TRBJ2-7	TRBD1	CASLRDRNYEQYF	TGTGCCAGCCTCCGGGACAGGAACTACGAGCAGTACTTC
TRBV4-1	.	TRBJ2-3	TRBD2	CASSQEVAGSTDTQYF	TGCGCCAGCAGCCAAGAGGTAGCGGGAAGCACAGATACGCAGTATTTT
TRBV6-6	few	TRBJ1-5	TRBD1	CASSYRGLGQPQHF	TGTGCCAGCAGTTACAGGGGGCTTGGTCAGCCCCAGCATTTT
TRBV6-5	.	TRBJ1-1	.	CASSYSQKNTEAFF	TGTGCCAGCAGTTACTCTCAGAAGAACACTGAAGCTTTCTTT
TRBV2	.	TRBJ1-5	.	CASREDVNQPQHF	TGTGCCAGCAGGGAGGACGTTAATCAGCCCCAGCATTTT
TRBV7-2	.	TRBJ2-7	TRBD2	CASSLQGLAGAYEQYF	TGTGCCAGCAGCTTACAGGGACTAGCGGGGGCCTACGAGCAGTACTTC
TRBV7-8	.	TRBJ1-1	TRBD1	CASSHTGGNTEAFF	TGTGCCAGCAGCCACACAGGGGGTAACACTGAAGCTTTCTTT
TRBV4-3	few	TRBJ1-3	.	CASSQGNRYFSGNTIYF	TGCGCCAGCAGCCAAGGAAACAGGTACTTCTCTGGAAACACCATATATTTT
TRBV10-3	.	TRBJ1-5	.	CAISESGGAKQPQHF	TGTGCCATCAGTGAATCGGGGGGCGCGAAACAGCCCCAGCATTTT
TRBV14	few	TRBJ1-1	.	CASSQDPSNTEAFF	TGTGCCAGCAGCCAAGATCCCTCGAACACTGAAGCTTTCTTT
TRBV5-6	once	TRBJ2-2	TRBD2	CASSPTSGGAIGELFF	TGTGCCAGCAGTCCCACTAGCGGGGGGGCCATCGGGGAGCTGTTTTTT
TRBV9	.	TRBJ2-5	TRBD2	CASSGVGGSAETQYF	TGTGCCAGCAGCGGGGTGGGGGGGTCAGCAGAGACCCAGTACTTC
TRBV6-1	.	TRBJ1-1	.	CASTAGRGLGTEAFF	TGTGCCAGCACCGCAGGCCGGGGTCTTGGCACTGAAGCTTTCTTT
TRBV7-3	.	TRBJ1-6	.	CASSQTPGFNSPLHF	TGTGCCAGCAGCCAAACCCCCGGTTTTAATTCACCCCTCCACTTT
TRBV6-1	.	TRBJ2-1	.	CASRGGQGAREQFF	TGTGCCAGCAGGGGGGGGCAGGGGGCTCGGGAGCAGTTCTTC
TRBV7-6	.	TRBJ2-3	.	CASSYLSSSSTDTQYF	TGTGCCAGCAGCTATCTGTCTAGCTCTAGCACAGATACGCAGTATTTT
TRBV6-5	.	TRBJ1-1	TRBD1	CASSRDRNTEAFF	TGTGCCAGCAGCCGGGACAGGAACACTGAAGCTTTCTTT
TRBV6-1	.	TRBJ2-5	.	CASSEFRLAGGYQETQYF	TGTGCCAGCAGTGAATTTAGACTGGCGGGTGGGTACCAAGAGACCCAGTACTTC
TRBV6-6	.	TRBJ1-2	TRBD1	CASSRTGDYGYTF	TGTGCCAGCAGTCGCACAGGGGACTATGGCTACACCTTC
TRBV9	once	TRBJ2-7	.	CASSVASREQYF	TGTGCCAGCAGCGTAGCTTCGCGCGAGCAGTACTTC
TRBV5-4	.	TRBJ2-3	TRBD1	CASSQGQGIDTQYF	TGTGCCAGCAGCCAGGGACAGGGCATAGATACGCAGTATTTT
TRBV5-6	once	TRBJ2-1	.	CASSLRQYNEQFF	TGTGCCAGCAGCTTGAGACAGTACAATGAGCAGTTCTTC
TRBV5-4	.	TRBJ2-7	TRBD2	CASSLASGGPYEQYF	TGTGCCAGCAGCTTGGCTAGCGGGGGGCCGTACGAGCAGTACTTC
TRBV4-3	.	TRBJ2-1	TRBD2	CASSPQAGGYNEQFF	TGCGCCAGCAGCCCACAAGCGGGGGGATACAATGAGCAGTTCTTC
TRBV18	.	TRBJ1-1	.	CASSSTTGTEAFF	TGTGCCAGCTCGTCCACGACCGGGACAGAAGCTTTCTTT
TRBV11-1	few	TRBJ2-7	TRBD1	CASSMGQLYEQYF	TGTGCCAGCAGCATGGGACAGTTATACGAGCAGTACTTC
TRBV7-9	.	TRBJ1-1	.	CASSTRGRGSSTEAFF	TGTGCCAGCAGCACCCGTGGCAGGGGATCGAGCACTGAAGCTTTCTTT
TRBV5-8	.	TRBJ1-1	.	CASSLTRNTEAFF	TGTGCCAGCAGCCTGACACGGAACACTGAAGCTTTCTTT
TRBV10-3	.	TRBJ2-2	.	CAIGGAGATGELFF	TGTGCCATCGGGGGGGCAGGGGCGACCGGGGAGCTGTTTTTT
TRBV13	.	TRBJ2-2	TRBD1	CASSLRTGGHTGELFF	TGTGCCAGCAGCTTAAGGACAGGGGGTCACACCGGGGAGCTGTTTTTT
TRBV4-2	.	TRBJ2-3	TRBD2	CASSQGAGDTQYF	TGTGCCAGCAGCCAAGGAGCGGGGGATACGCAGTATTTT
TRBV5-1	.	TRBJ2-2	.	CASSLGAQPNTGELFF	TGCGCCAGCAGCTTGGGTGCACAGCCGAACACCGGGGAGCTGTTTTTT
TRBV7-8	.	TRBJ1-5	TRBD1	CASSKLTGGGGQPQHF	TGTGCCAGCAGCAAGCTGACAGGGGGCGGAGGACAGCCCCAGCATTTT
TRBV6-1	.	TRBJ1-1	.	CASYTTSNTEAFF	TGTGCCAGCTACACGACATCCAACACTGAAGCTTTCTTT
TRBV10-3	.	TRBJ2-7	TRBD1	CAIAPGQGLYEQYF	TGTGCCATCGCCCCGGGACAGGGGCTCTACGAGCAGTACTTC
TRBV29-1	.	TRBJ1-2	.	CSVESQGLNYGYTF	TGCAGCGTTGAGTCACAGGGCCTGAACTATGGCTACACCTTC
TRBV9	once	TRBJ2-3	TRBD2	CASSVLAGSTDTQYF	TGTGCCAGCAGCGTATTAGCGGGGTCCACAGATACGCAGTATTTT
TRBV7-2	.	TRBJ1-4	.	CASSLARGTNEKLFF	TGTGCCAGCAGCTTAGCGCGAGGGACTAATGAAAAACTGTTTTTT
TRBV5-4	.	TRBJ1-2	.	CASSLVAGEGGYTF	TGTGCCAGCAGCTTGGTGGCGGGAGAAGGTGGCTACACCTTC
TRBV18	.	TRBJ1-1	TRBD1	CASSPLSGTGNAEAFF	TGTGCCAGCTCACCACTTAGCGGGACAGGGAATGCTGAAGCTTTCTTT
TRBV5-6	.	TRBJ2-3	TRBD1	CASSLGGQGTDTQYF	TGTGCCAGCAGCTTGGGAGGACAGGGCACAGATACGCAGTATTTT
TRBV12-2	.	TRBJ1-1	.	CASREQEGEAFF	TGTGCAAGTCGGGAACAGGAGGGGGAAGCTTTCTTT
TRBV6-1	.	TRBJ1-1	.	CASRTALNTEAFF	TGTGCCAGCAGGACAGCCTTGAACACTGAAGCTTTCTTT
TRBV7-2	.	TRBJ2-3	.	CASRGGGTDTQYF	TGTGCCAGCAGAGGCGGGGGCACAGATACGCAGTATTTT
TRBV5-5	.	TRBJ2-7	.	CASSLDPGTLYEQYF	TGTGCCAGCAGCTTGGATCCGGGAACCCTCTACGAGCAGTACTTC
TRBV2	.	TRBJ1-6	.	CASSDRRNYNSPLHF	TGTGCCAGCAGTGACCGGCGGAACTATAATTCACCCCTCCACTTT
TRBV27	.	TRBJ2-7	TRBD1	CASSRTGPSYEQYF	TGTGCCAGCAGTAGGACAGGTCCCTCCTACGAGCAGTACTTC
TRBV2	once	TRBJ2-3	.	CASSPTDTQYF	TGTGCCAGCAGTCCTACAGATACGCAGTATTTT
TRBV11-2	once	TRBJ1-1	.	CASSFRGGLNTEAFF	TGTGCCAGCAGCTTTAGGGGGGGGTTGAACACTGAAGCTTTCTTT
TRBV7-2	.	TRBJ2-2	TRBD1	CASSLSSDRVYGELFF	TGTGCCAGCAGCTTATCCTCGGACAGGGTATACGGGGAGCTGTTTTTT